A single sample gave rise to the 25 T cell receptor beta chains below, sequenced in a study of chemoradiotherapy in HPV16-positive cancers. Using immunoSEQ multiplex PCR, the repertoire was profiled, and TCRdb retains in-frame clones only, with some absent. The sample includes approximately 50,000 clones, under 95% of them seen just once. The sample was blood, taken from a patient who underwent chemoradiotherapy. The receptor source for this set is a human donor with HPV-associated anogenital cancer.

The gene calls are TRBV6-1 and TRBJ1-2; 7 bases are shared with TRBD1. The V gene's germline CDR1 is MNHNS and CDR2 SASEGT. The CDR3 runs to 16 residues. J lost 5 bases, V lost 4 bases, and 13 bases had no gene match. DNA for the CDR3: TGTGCCAGCAGTGGGGGACAGCGCCTCTTACCTTATGGCTACACCTTC. Translating gives CASSGGQRLLPYGYTF.

This clone was counted only a few times. The chain joins TRBV5-4 to TRBJ2-2; possibly TRBD1 or TRBD2 for D (7 bases each). The CDR3 contains 16 residues. V was cut by 0 bases and J by 3 bases, with 12 bases left in between. Germline V gene sequence: CDR1 SGHNT, CDR2 YYREEE (reference sequence). For the CDR3, the DNA is TGTGCCAGCAGCTTGGACAGGGGAGGGTACACCGGGGAGCTGTTTTTT. It translates to CASSLDRGGYTGELFF.

V usage is TRBV9 and J usage is TRBJ2-3; D may be TRBD2 (5 bases). Trimming cost V 2 bases and J 2 bases, with 12 bases left between them. The CDR3 totals 15 residues. Germline assignment: CDR1 SGDLS and CDR2 YYNGEE. The CDR3, as DNA: TGTGCCAGCAGCGTCTGGAGGCGTCCCACAGATACGCAGTATTTT. It yields the protein CASSVWRRPTDTQYF.

The rearrangement uses TRBV15 and TRBJ1-4; no clear D gene. V lost 2 bases, J lost 0 bases, and 10 bases lay in between. The germline V gene encodes CDR1 LNHNV and CDR2 YYDKDF (reference sequence). CDR3 length: 16 residues. The chain's CDR3 is CATSRPRGTTNEKLFF. The CDR3 DNA follows: TGTGCCACCAGCAGACCCCGCGGGACAACTAATGAAAAACTGTTTTTT.

This clone was observed once. This sequence joins TRBV12-5 and TRBJ2-7; 10 nucleotides agree with TRBD2. V dropped 4 bases and J dropped 3; count of bases not matched to a gene: 3. The CDR3 spans 14 residues. Germline CDR1 is LGHNT and CDR2 is FRNRAP. The CDR3 protein is CASGSSGGNYEQYF. CDR3 bases: TGTGCTAGTGGTTCTAGCGGGGGAAACTACGAGCAGTACTTC. Combining the CDR3 with reference TRBV12-5 and TRBJ2-7 gives the whole variable domain DARVTQTPRHKVTEMGQEVTMRCQPILGHNTVFWYRQTMMQGLELLAYFRNRAPLDDSGMPKDRFSAEMPDATLATLKIQPSEPRDSAVYFCASGSSGGNYEQYFGPGTRLTVT.

This chain connects TRBV18 to TRBJ1-5; D remains unclear. CDR3 length: 16 residues. Germline V gene sequence: CDR1 KGHSH, CDR2 LQKENI. Deletions cut 3 bases from V and 2 bases from J, with 14 bases between. This chain's CDR3 is CASSPGNGRGNQPQHF. The CDR3 nucleotides are TGTGCCAGCTCACCTGGAAACGGACGGGGCAATCAGCCCCAGCATTTT.

The V call is TRBV2, the J call TRBJ1-2; D may be TRBD1 (6 bases). CDR1 and CDR2 from the germline V gene are SNHLY and FYNNEI. V was shortened by 6 bases and J by 4 bases, with 9 bases between the two germline ends. This CDR3 region has 12 residues. In DNA, the CDR3 is TGTGCCAGCAGGACAGGTGTCTATGGCTACACCTTC. It yields the protein CASRTGVYGYTF.

The genes are TRBV27 and TRBJ2-5; 11 nucleotides align to TRBD1. Germline V gene sequence: CDR1 MNHEY, CDR2 SMNVEV (reference sequence). The CDR3 spans 15 residues. Trimming cost V 3 bases and J 2 bases; bases outside gene matches: 2. DNA of the CDR3: TGTGCCAGCAGTTTGGACAGGGGGCGACAAGAGACCCAGTACTTC. Its protein product is CASSLDRGRQETQYF.

This chain connects TRBV7-9 to TRBJ1-6; D remains unclear. The CDR3 contains 14 residues. Germline V gives CDR1 SEHNR, CDR2 FQNEAQ (reference sequence). V lost 3 bases to trimming and J lost 11 bases, with 14 bases between them. The CDR3 reads CASSFGLTGTPLHF. The CDR3 DNA follows: TGTGCCAGCAGCTTTGGACTGACGGGGACACCCCTCCACTTT.

The chain carries TRBV6-1 and TRBJ2-5, with D perhaps TRBD2 (5 bases). Looked up from germline, CDR1 is MNHNS and CDR2 is SASEGT. V was pared by 8 bases and J by 1 base, with 11 bases between. The CDR3 has 13 residues. CDR3 DNA sequence: TGTGCCAGCCTCCTAGGAGGCCAAGAGACCCAGTACTTC. Encoded protein: CASLLGGQETQYF.

V and J are TRBV5-6 and TRBJ1-5, with D possibly matching TRBD1 (5 bases). This CDR3 spans 15 amino acids. Germline CDR1 SGHDT, CDR2 YYEEEE. Trimming took off 4 bases at V and 4 bases at J, with 15 bases between the two ends. DNA of the CDR3: TGTGCCAGCAGCGGAATGCAGGGATTGAATCAGCCCCAGCATTTT. Its protein product is CASSGMQGLNQPQHF.

The chain is built from TRBV30 and TRBJ1-6, with D hard to call. The CDR3 totals 15 residues. In germline, CDR1 is GTSNPN, CDR2 SVGIG (reference sequence). The ends were cut back, 3 bases at V and 7 bases at J, with 16 bases in the middle. This chain's CDR3 is CAWSPFWGNNSPLHF. CDR3 bases: TGTGCCTGGAGCCCATTCTGGGGAAACAATTCACCCCTCCACTTT.

The chain links TRBV7-2 to TRBJ1-1; D gene uncertain. CDR3 length: 14 amino acids. Germline CDR1 is SGHTA and CDR2 is FQGNSA. Between the trimmed V and J ends, which lost 2 bases and 3 bases, there was a span of 10 bases. DNA of the CDR3: TGTGCCAGCAGCTTACACTTTATGGACACTGAAGCTTTCTTT. Translated: CASSLHFMDTEAFF.

The J gene is TRBJ1-5, the V gene TRBV19; D might be TRBD1 (5 bases). Germline assignment: CDR1 LNHDA and CDR2 SQIVND (reference sequence). V was clipped by 9 bases and J by 6 bases, with 21 bases between them. The CDR3 spans 15 residues. The CDR3 loop is CASMGIRQHLQPQHF. DNA for the CDR3: TGTGCCAGCATGGGGATAAGACAGCACCTTCAGCCCCAGCATTTT.

This rearrangement joins TRBV4-3 to TRBJ1-1, with TRBD1 matching 8 bases. Germline CDR1 reads LGHNA; CDR2 reads YSLEER. The CDR3 has 15 residues. The junction had 3 bases not matched to a gene; V was cut back by 2 bases and J by 1 base. CDR3 sequence reads: CASSQMTGENTEAFF. In DNA, the CDR3 is TGCGCCAGCAGCCAAATGACAGGGGAGAACACTGAAGCTTTCTTT.

The chain recombines TRBV6-5 with TRBJ1-2, with D maybe TRBD1 (5 bases). The germline V gene encodes CDR1 MNHEY and CDR2 SVGAGI. The CDR3 contains 13 residues. V lost 2 bases to trimming and J lost 4 bases, with 8 bases between them. CDR3 bases: TGTGCCAGCAGTTACGGGACGGTCTATGGCTACACCTTC. Its protein is CASSYGTVYGYTF.

This clone was counted once. This chain connects TRBV5-6 to TRBJ2-1; 8 bases map to TRBD2. J lost 4 bases, V lost 3 bases, and 12 bases had no gene match. CDR3 length: 17 amino acids. The V gene's germline CDR1 is SGHDT and CDR2 YYEEEE. The CDR3 nucleotides read TGTGCCAGCAGCTCCATAATAGCGGGGCCGCCTTACAATGAGCAGTTCTTC. The encoded protein is CASSSIIAGPPYNEQFF.

V and J are TRBV7-9 and TRBJ2-2; TRBD1 matches at 7 bases. Germline trimming cut 7 bases from V and 2 bases from J; bases unmatched to any gene: 10. The germline V gene has CDR1 SEHNR and CDR2 FQNEAQ (reference sequence). CDR3 length: 16 residues. CDR3 sequence: CASTKDRSYNTGELFF. For the CDR3, the DNA is TGTGCCAGCACCAAGGACAGGAGCTACAACACCGGGGAGCTGTTTTTT.

CDR3: CASSPNGQETQYF. The CDR3 nucleotides read TGTGCCAGCTCACCAAATGGCCAAGAGACCCAGTACTTC. The chain joins TRBV18 to TRBJ2-5; D is unresolved. In germline, CDR1 is KGHSH, CDR2 LQKENI. Trimming shortened V by 2 bases and J by 1 base, and 5 bases separated the two germline ends. The CDR3 consists of 13 residues.

The genes are TRBV7-9 and TRBJ1-3, with TRBD1 as a possible D gene (5 bases). The CDR3 covers 12 residues. Germline assignment: CDR1 SEHNR and CDR2 FQNEAQ (reference sequence). Deletions cut 4 bases from V and 6 bases from J, with 7 bases between. CDR3 sequence (DNA): TGTGCCAGCAGCTGGGACGCAAACACCATATATTTT. It specifies CASSWDANTIYF.

This chain connects TRBV30 to TRBJ1-5, with D unclear. This CDR3 spans 15 amino acids. The V gene lost 0 bases and the J gene lost 2 bases, with 11 bases spanning the gap. Germline assignment: CDR1 GTSNPN and CDR2 SVGIG (reference sequence). CDR3 DNA sequence: TGTGCCTGGAGTGTTTCTGTCTGGGGCAATCAGCCCCAGCATTTT. Its protein product is CAWSVSVWGNQPQHF.

The chain is built from TRBV18 and TRBJ2-1, with D uncertain. The CDR3 is made up of 15 amino acids. V lost 3 bases, J lost 8 bases, and 17 bases lay in between. Looked up from germline, CDR1 is KGHSH and CDR2 is LQKENI. The CDR3 DNA reads as TGTGCCAGCTCACCTCCCTCCGTAAGCGAGCATGAGCAGTTCTTC. Its protein product is CASSPPSVSEHEQFF.

The DNA for the CDR3 is TGTGCCAGCAGCTTAGCCCCGGGGGGCCGAGGCACAGATACGCAGTATTTT. This sequence encodes CASSLAPGGRGTDTQYF. The chain recombines TRBV7-2 with TRBJ2-3; D is perhaps TRBD2 (7 bases). V lost 0 bases and J lost 1, with 14 bases in between. The CDR3 contains 17 residues. Germline CDR1 SGHTA, CDR2 FQGNSA.

The rearrangement joins TRBV11-2 to TRBJ2-1; TRBD2 is a possible D gene (7 bases). Germline V gene data show CDR1 as SGHAT and CDR2 as FQNNGV. Trimming removed 5 bases at V and 8 bases at J, with 16 bases between. CDR3 length equals 14 residues. Written as DNA, the CDR3 is TGTGCCAGCAGCATATTCGGAGGGGGGGATGAGCAGTTCTTC. Protein: CASSIFGGGDEQFF.

This chain joins TRBV5-1 and TRBJ2-1; D may correspond to TRBD1 or TRBD2 (5 bases each). The CDR3 loop spans 13 amino acids. CDR1 is SGHRS, CDR2 YFSETQ, per germline. The V and J ends lost 3 bases and 6 bases respectively, with 10 bases between them. The CDR3 sequence is CASSSGRLNEQFF. In nucleotides, the CDR3 is TGCGCCAGCAGCTCGGGACGGCTCAATGAGCAGTTCTTC.